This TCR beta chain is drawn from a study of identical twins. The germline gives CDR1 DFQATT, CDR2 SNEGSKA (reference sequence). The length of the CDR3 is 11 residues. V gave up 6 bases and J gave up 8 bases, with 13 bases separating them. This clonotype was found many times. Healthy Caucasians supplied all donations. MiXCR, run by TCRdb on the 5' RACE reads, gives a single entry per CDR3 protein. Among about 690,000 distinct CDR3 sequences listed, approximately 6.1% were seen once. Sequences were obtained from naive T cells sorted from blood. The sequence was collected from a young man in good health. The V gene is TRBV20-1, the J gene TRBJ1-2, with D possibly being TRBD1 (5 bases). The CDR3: CSAGGNKGYTF. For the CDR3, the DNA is TGCAGTGCCGGGGGTAATAAGGGCTACACCTTC.